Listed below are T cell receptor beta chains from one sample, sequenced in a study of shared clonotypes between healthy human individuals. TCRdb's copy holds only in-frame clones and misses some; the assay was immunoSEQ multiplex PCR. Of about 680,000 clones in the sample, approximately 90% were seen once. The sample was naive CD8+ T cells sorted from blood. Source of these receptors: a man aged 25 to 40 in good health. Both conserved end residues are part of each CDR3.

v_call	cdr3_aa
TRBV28	CASSLGDPTEAFF
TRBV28	CASSSPDPNANRVTGELFF
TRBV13	CASSPVGGYEQYF
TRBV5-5	CASSLVGTESYEQYF
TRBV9	CASKGQGTTTGELFF
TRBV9	CASSVDPRSSANTEAFF
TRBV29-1	CSVESGYQHEQFF
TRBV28	CASSLYQSTLRENYGYTF
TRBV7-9	CASSLTGPQETQYF
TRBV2	CAIAGLSAYNEQFF
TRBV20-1	CSATSHTF
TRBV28	CASSPTGGASNEKLFF
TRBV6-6	CASSPIAGVGETQYF
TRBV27	CASRGFIEYEQYF
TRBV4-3	CASSQDWTGEYSYEQYF
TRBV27	CASTQQGGSKGYTF
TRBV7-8	CASSPFTTGWGKSNQPQHF
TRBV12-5	CASGSTSGSRREQYF
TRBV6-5	CASSYSGTSGTYEQYF
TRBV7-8	CASSLDIQGTYSFSGNTIYF
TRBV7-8	CASSPRTSGIPYEQYF
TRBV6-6	CASRTGGDTQYF
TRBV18	CASSTGTGVYEQYF
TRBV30	CACPAGGPKTGELFF
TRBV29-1	CSAGTSAEREQYF
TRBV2	CASSESTIDRGGGYTF
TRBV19	CASRPGFGAGELFF
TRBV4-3	CASSQDRGSSYEQYF
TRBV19	CASSRVSASYEQYF
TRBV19	CASSATRAGVSNEQFF
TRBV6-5	CASSSGRQGYYGYTF
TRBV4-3	CASSQGTRGRAEAFF
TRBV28	CASSLGQGIYEQFF
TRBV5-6	CASSQAPSTDTQYF
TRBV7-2	CASSLEGPYEQYF
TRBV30	CAWSVSGTGVEAFF
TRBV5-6	CASSLGSNIQYF
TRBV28	CASSPRGGQGLGYEQYF
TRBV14	CASSQDVGGTDTQYF
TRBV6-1	CAAFQEGYYGYTF
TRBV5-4	CASSNFSTDTQYF
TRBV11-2	CASIKTTGGTEAFF
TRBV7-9	CASRGPENEQFF
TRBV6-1	CASSDETWVNEKLFF
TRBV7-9	CASSEGYVAFF
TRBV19	CASSSSRVAEQFF
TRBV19	CASSLIAGSTDTQYF
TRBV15	CATMASVSTDTQYF